This TCR beta chain emerged from a study of spatial heterogeneity in lung cancer. Whole-study context: There were, on average, more than eight raw-read appearances for each unique TCR and UMI combination.

Germline CDR1 and CDR2: SGHTA and FQGNSA. This CDR3 has 15 residues. V gave up 4 bases and J gave up 8 bases; unmatched junction bases: 12. This clonotype was counted a few times. This beta chain is an off-target read within a library intended for alpha chains, so its frequency means little. Time point given: sample taken at primary tumor resection. Unsorted samples of tumor, nontumor lung or frozen PBMC had their whole RNA sequenced. A total of some 70 untreated early-stage non-small cell lung cancer patients served as donors. Each TCR cDNA molecule carried a unique molecular identifier. TCRdb analysed the 5' RACE reads with MiXCR anew, one entry per CDR3 protein. The data contain 11,000 or so distinct CDR3 sequences, approximately 4% of them singletons.

This TCR was recovered from a male donor with early-stage non-small cell lung cancer. V gene TRBV7-2 combines with J gene TRBJ1-1, with 8 bases identical to TRBD1. Source: normal lung tissue next to the tumor, taken at surgery. The CDR3 protein is CASSSQTRGRGEAFF. The CDR3 nucleotides read TGTGCCAGCAGCTCACAGACCAGGGGGCGCGGGGAAGCTTTCTTT.